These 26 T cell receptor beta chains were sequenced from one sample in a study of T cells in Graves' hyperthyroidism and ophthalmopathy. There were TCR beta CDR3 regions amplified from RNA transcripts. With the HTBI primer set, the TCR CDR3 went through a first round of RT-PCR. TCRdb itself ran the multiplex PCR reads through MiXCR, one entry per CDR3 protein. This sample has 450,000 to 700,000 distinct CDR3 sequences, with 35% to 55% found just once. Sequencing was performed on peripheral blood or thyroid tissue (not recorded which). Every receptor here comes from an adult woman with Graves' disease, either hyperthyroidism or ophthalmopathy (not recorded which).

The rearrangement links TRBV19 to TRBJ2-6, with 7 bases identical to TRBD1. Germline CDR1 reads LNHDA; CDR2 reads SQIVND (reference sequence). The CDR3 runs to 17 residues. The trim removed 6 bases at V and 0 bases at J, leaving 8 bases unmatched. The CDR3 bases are TGTGCCAGTAGCGACATCAGGGGGTACTCTGGGGCCAACGTCCTGACTTTC. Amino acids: CASSDIRGYSGANVLTF.

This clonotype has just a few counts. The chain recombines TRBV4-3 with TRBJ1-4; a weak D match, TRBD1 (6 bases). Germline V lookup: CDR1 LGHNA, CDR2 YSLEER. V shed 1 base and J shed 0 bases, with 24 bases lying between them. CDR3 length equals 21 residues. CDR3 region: CASSQGSRGRGFRATNEKLFF. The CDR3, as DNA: TGCGCCAGCAGCCAAGGGTCACGTGGCAGGGGATTTAGGGCAACTAATGAAAAACTGTTTTTT.

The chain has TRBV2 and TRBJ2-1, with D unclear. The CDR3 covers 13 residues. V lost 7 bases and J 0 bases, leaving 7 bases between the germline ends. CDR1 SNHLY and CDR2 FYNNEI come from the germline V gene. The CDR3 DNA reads TGTGCCAGCAAACTCGACTCCTACAATGAGCAGTTCTTC. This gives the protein CASKLDSYNEQFF.

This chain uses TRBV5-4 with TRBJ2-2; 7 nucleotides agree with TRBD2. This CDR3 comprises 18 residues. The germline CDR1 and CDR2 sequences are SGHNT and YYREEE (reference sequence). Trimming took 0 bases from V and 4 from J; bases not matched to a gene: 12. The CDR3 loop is CASSLALVAGETTGELFF. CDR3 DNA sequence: TGTGCCAGCAGCTTGGCACTAGTTGCGGGAGAGACCACCGGGGAGCTGTTTTTT.

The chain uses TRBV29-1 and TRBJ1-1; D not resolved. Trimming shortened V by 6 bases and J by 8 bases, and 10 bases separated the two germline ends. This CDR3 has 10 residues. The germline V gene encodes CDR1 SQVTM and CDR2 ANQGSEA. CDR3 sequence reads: CSVLLGEAFF. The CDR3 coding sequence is TGCAGCGTCCTACTGGGGGAAGCTTTCTTT.

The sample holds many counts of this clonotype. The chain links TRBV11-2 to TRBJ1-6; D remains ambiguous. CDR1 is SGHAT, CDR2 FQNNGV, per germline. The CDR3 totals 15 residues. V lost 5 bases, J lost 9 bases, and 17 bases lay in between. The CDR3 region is CASSPLRVNISPLHF. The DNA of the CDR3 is TGTGCCAGCAGCCCCTTAAGGGTTAATATTTCACCCCTCCACTTT.

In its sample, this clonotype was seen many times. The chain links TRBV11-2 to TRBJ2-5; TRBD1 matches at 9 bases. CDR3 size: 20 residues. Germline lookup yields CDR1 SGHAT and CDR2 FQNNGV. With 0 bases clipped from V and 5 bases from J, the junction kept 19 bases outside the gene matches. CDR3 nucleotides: TGTGCCAGCAGCTTAGAGCCTCCACTCAGACAGGGGGAAATACAGGAGACCCAGTACTTC. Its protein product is CASSLEPPLRQGEIQETQYF.

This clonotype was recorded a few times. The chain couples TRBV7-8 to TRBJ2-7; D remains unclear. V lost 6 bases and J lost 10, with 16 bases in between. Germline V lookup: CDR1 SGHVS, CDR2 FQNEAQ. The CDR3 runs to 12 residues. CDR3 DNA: TGTGCCAGCAGAGCTTATAGCCTAGATCAGTACTTC. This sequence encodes CASRAYSLDQYF.

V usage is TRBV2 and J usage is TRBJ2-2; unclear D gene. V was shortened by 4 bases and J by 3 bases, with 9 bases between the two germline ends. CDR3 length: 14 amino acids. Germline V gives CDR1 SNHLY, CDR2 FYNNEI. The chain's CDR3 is CASSGPRDTGELFF. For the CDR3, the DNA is TGTGCCAGCAGTGGCCCTAGAGACACCGGGGAGCTGTTTTTT.

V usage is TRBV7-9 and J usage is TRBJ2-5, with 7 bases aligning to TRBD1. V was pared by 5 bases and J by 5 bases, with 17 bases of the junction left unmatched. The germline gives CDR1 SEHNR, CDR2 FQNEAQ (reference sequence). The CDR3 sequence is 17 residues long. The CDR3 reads CASSPTTKTGPGETQYF. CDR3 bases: TGTGCCAGCAGCCCCACCACGAAGACAGGGCCAGGGGAGACCCAGTACTTC. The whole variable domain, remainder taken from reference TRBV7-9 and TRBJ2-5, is DTGVSQNPRHKITKRGQNVTFRCDPISEHNRLYWYRQTLGQGPEFLTYFQNEAQLEKSRLLSDRFSAERPKGSFSTLEIQRTEQGDSAMYLCASSPTTKTGPGETQYFGPGTRLLVL.

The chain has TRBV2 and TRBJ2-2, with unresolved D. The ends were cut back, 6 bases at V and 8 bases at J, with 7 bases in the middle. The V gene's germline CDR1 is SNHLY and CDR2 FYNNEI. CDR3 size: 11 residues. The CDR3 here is CASRRRGELFF. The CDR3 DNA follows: TGTGCCAGCAGAAGAAGGGGGGAGCTGTTTTTT.

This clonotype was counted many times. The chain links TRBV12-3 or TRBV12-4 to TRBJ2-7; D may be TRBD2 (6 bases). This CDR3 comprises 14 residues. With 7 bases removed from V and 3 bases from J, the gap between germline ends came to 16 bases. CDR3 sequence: CASILTGTVYEQYF. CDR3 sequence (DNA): TGTGCCAGCATCCTAACCGGGACTGTCTACGAGCAGTACTTC.

The CDR3: CASSQEVGLAAFF. Written as DNA, the CDR3 is TGCGCCAGCAGCCAAGAGGTGGGACTCGCGGCTTTCTTT. The chain recombines TRBV4-1 with TRBJ1-1; TRBD1 is a possible D gene (5 bases). This CDR3 comprises 13 residues. V lost 0 bases, J lost 11 bases, and 13 bases lay in between. CDR1 MGHRA and CDR2 YSYEKL come from the germline V gene.

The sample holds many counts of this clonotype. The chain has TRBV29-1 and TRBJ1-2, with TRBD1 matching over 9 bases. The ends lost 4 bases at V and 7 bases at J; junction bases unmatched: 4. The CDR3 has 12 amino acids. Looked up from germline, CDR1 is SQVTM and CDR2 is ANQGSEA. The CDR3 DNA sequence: TGCAGCGTTGTACAGGGGGCCTCTGGCTACACCTTC. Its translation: CSVVQGASGYTF.

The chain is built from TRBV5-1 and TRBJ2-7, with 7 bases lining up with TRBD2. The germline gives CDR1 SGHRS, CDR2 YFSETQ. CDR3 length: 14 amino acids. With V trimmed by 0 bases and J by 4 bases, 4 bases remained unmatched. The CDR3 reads CASSLVGRAYEQYF. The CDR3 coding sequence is TGCGCCAGCAGCTTGGTTGGGAGGGCGTACGAGCAGTACTTC.

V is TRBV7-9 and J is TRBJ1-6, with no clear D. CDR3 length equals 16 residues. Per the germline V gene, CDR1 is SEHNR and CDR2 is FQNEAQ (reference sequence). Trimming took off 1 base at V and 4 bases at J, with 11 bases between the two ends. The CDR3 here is CASSLVGRSYNSPLHF. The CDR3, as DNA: TGTGCCAGCAGCTTAGTCGGCAGATCTTATAATTCACCCCTCCACTTT.

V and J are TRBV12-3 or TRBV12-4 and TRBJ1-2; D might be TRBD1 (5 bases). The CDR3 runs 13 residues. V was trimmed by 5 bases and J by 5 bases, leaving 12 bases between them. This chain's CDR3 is CASSQSKGYGYTF. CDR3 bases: TGTGCCAGCAGTCAGAGTAAGGGGTATGGCTACACCTTC.

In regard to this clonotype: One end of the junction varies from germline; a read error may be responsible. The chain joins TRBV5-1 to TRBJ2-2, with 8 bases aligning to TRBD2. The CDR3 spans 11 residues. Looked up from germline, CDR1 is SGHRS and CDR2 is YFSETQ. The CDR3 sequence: CASSLSGGLFF. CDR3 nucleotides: TGCGCCAGCAGCTTGAGCGGGGGGCTGTTTTTT.

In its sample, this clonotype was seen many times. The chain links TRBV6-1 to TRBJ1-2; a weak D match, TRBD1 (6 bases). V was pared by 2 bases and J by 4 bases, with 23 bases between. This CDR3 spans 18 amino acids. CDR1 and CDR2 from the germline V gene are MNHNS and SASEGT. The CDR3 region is CASSEKGFSTGLVYGYTF. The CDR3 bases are TGTGCCAGCAGTGAAAAGGGATTCTCAACAGGGCTCGTCTATGGCTACACCTTC.

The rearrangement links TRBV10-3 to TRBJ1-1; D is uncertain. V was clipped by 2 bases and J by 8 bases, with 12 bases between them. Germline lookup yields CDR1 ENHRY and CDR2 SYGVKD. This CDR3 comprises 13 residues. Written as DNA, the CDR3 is TGTGCCATCAGTGAGCAAAGCAAGAGAGAAGCTTTCTTT. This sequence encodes CAISEQSKREAFF.

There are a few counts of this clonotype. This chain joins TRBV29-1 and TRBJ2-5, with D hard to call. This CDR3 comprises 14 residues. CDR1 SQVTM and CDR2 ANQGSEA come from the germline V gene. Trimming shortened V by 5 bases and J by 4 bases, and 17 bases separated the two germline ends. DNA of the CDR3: TGCAGCGTTATACTGCACGGTCGAGGAGAGACCCAGTACTTC. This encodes CSVILHGRGETQYF.

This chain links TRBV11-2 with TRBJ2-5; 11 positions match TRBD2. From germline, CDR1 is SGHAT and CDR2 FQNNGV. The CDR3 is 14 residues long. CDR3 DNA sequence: TGTGCAGTCGTAGCGGGAGGGATACAAGAGACCCAGTACTTC. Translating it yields CAVVAGGIQETQYF.

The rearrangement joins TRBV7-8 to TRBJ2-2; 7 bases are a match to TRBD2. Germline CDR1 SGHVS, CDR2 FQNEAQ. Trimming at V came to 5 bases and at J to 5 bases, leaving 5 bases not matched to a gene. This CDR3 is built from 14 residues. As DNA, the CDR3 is TGTGCCAGCAGCGGGAGGGATGGGACCGGGGAGCTGTTTTTT. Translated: CASSGRDGTGELFF.

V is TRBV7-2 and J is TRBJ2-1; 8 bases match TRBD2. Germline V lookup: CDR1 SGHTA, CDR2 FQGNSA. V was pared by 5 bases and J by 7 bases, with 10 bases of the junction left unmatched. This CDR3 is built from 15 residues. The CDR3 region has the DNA TGTGCCAGCAGCCGCCGGGGACTAGTGGGAAATGAGCAGTTCTTC. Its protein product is CASSRRGLVGNEQFF.

The CDR3 spells CASSARDSRSYEQYF. CDR3 DNA sequence: TGTGCCAGCAGCGCCCGGGACTCCCGCTCCTACGAGCAGTACTTC. J is TRBJ2-7 and V is TRBV7-3; TRBD2 might be the D (6 bases). The V gene's germline CDR1 is SGHTA and CDR2 FQGTGA. V shed 5 bases and J shed 0 bases, with 14 bases lying between them. The length of the CDR3 is 15 residues.

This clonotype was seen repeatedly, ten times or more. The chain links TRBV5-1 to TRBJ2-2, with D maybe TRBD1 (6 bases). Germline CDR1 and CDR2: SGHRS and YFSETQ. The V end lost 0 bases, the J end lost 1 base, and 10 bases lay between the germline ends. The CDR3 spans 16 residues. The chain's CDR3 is CASSLELTGNTGELFF. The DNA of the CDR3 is TGCGCCAGCAGCTTGGAGTTGACAGGGAACACCGGGGAGCTGTTTTTT.